The sequence of this TCR beta chain was determined in a study of PD-1 blockade in classical Hodgkin lymphoma. The study, taken as a whole, reports: Newly diagnosed patients were reported to start with lower TCR diversity than healthy donors. Baseline diversity was lower in partial responders and progressors than complete responders. Significantly greater TCR diversity emerged by C4D1 in CD4+ cells but not CD8+ cells.

The data were produced by immunoSEQ multiplex PCR, yet TCRdb's version contains in-frame clones alone and is incomplete. The sample has approximately 27,000 clones, about nine tenths seen once; the top ten hold roughly 2.6%. Germline loops: CDR1 SQVTM, CDR2 ANQGSEA. V dropped 5 bases and J dropped 1; count of bases not matched to a gene: 6. The CDR3 runs to 16 residues. As to this clone: The target antigen is unknown.

Every patient experienced relapse after autologous stem cell transplantation, and brentuximab vedotin exposure varied. The receptor was isolated from a human donor with classical Hodgkin lymphoma. The material sequenced was peripheral blood mononuclear cells (PBMCs), taken at baseline. The rearrangement links TRBV29-1 to TRBJ2-6; TRBD1 agrees at 9 bases. The CDR3 reads CSVMGQGSSGANVLTF. CDR3 in DNA: TGCAGCGTTATGGGACAGGGTTCTTCTGGGGCCAACGTCCTGACTTTC. Full variable domain (rest looked up from reference TRBV29-1 and TRBJ2-6): SAVISQKPSRDICQRGTSLTIQCQVDSQVTMMFWYRQQPGQSLTLIATANQGSEATYESGFVIDKFPISRPNLTFSTLTVSNMSPEDSSIYLCSVMGQGSSGANVLTFGAGSRLTVL.